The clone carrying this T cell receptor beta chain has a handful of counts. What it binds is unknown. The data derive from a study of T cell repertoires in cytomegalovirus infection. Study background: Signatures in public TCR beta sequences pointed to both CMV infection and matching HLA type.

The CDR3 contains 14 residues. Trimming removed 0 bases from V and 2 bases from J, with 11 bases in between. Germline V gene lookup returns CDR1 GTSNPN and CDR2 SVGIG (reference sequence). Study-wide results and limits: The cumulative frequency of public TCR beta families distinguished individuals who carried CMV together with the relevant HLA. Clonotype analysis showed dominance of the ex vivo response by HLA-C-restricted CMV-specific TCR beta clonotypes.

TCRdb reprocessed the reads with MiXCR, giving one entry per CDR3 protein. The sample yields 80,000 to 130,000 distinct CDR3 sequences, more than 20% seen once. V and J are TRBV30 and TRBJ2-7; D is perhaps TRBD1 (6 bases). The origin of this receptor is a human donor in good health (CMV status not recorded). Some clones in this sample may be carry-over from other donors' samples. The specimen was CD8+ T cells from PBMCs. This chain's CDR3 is CAWSVTGLAYEQYF. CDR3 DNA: TGTGCCTGGAGTGTAACAGGGCTAGCCTACGAGCAGTACTTC.